The clone carrying this TCR beta chain has just a few counts. As yet, its antigen is unknown. These data are taken from a study of T-cell memory formation after mild COVID-19. TCR alpha and TCR beta cDNA libraries carrying sample barcodes and UMIs came from 5'RACE with constant-segment primers. TCRdb processed the 5' RACE reads anew with MiXCR; each CDR3 protein has one entry. The sample shows roughly 610,000 distinct CDR3 sequences, roughly 17% of them seen only once. Findings of the study overall: There were some responding clones in pre-infection memory, which suggested that cross-reactive memory had joined. Nothing showed for sure that second-wave clones peaking on day 37 were SARS-CoV-2 specific.

The sequenced material came from PBMCs or a T cell subset sorted from them (not recorded which). The source of this sequence is an adult woman who had mild COVID-19 (a few samples of this study predate the infection). Cell type and time point are not known.

Here the CDR3 DNA reads TGTGCCAGCAGCTTAAACCTGGGCAATGAGCAGTTCTTC. This sequence encodes CASSLNLGNEQFF. This chain joins TRBV5-4 and TRBJ2-1; D ambiguous. CDR1 SGHNT and CDR2 YYREEE come from the germline V gene (reference sequence). This CDR3 has 13 residues. V lost 2 bases and J 6 bases, leaving 9 bases between the germline ends.